The 8 T cell receptor beta chains below come from one sample, sequenced in a study of radiation and T cells in renal cell carcinoma. Time point: blood 2 weeks post-SBRT. Described treatment: 15 Gy SBRT to primary tumor, nephrectomy 4 weeks later. The protocol was immunoSEQ multiplex PCR, while the TCRdb copy is restricted to in-frame clones and leaves out a portion. The sample has about 130,000 clones; 85% to 90% are singletons. Specimen: blood, collected from a patient whose treatment included radiotherapy and nephrectomy. The receptors come from a woman aged 70-85 years with renal cell carcinoma.

The rearrangement joins TRBV28 to TRBJ2-2; 7 nucleotides align to TRBD1. Germline-derived CDR1 and CDR2 are MDHEN and SYDVKM. The CDR3 length is 16 residues. The J segment lost 1 base and the V segment lost 5 bases, leaving 7 bases of the junction unmatched. The CDR3 bases are TGTGCCAGCAGTCTGCCAGGGGGTTTGAACACCGGGGAGCTGTTTTTT. The encoded protein is CASSLPGGLNTGELFF.

V and J are TRBV9 and TRBJ2-2; D is unclear. Germline values: CDR1 SGDLS, CDR2 YYNGEE. With 4 bases removed from V and 2 bases from J, the gap between germline ends came to 6 bases. The CDR3 consists of 13 residues. The CDR3 is CASSRQNTGELFF. DNA for the CDR3: TGTGCCAGCAGCCGGCAAAACACCGGGGAGCTGTTTTTT.

This clone was recorded only once. The genes are TRBV5-6 and TRBJ2-1; possibly TRBD2 for D (5 bases). The CDR3 is made up of 13 amino acids. Trimming removed 2 bases at V and 3 bases at J, with 6 bases between. Germline lookup yields CDR1 SGHDT and CDR2 YYEEEE. DNA of the CDR3: TGTGCCAGCAGCTTCGCGGGCTACAATGAGCAGTTCTTC. This codes for CASSFAGYNEQFF.

The CDR3 is CASSNSRQGLTAKNIQYF. The CDR3 DNA is TGTGCCAGCAGCAATTCTCGACAGGGATTAACGGCGAAAAACATTCAGTACTTC. This chain uses TRBV5-4 with TRBJ2-4, with 7 bases matching TRBD1. This CDR3 has 18 amino acids. Germline V gene lookup returns CDR1 SGHNT and CDR2 YYREEE (reference sequence). After removal of 4 bases from V and 4 bases from J, the junction contained 17 bases not matched to a gene.

The rearrangement joins TRBV28 to TRBJ1-5; D gene ambiguous. The CDR3 consists of 16 residues. Trimming took off 5 bases at V and 0 bases at J, with 14 bases between the two ends. Per the germline V gene, CDR1 is MDHEN and CDR2 is SYDVKM. CDR3 amino acids: CASSPRFRDSNQPQHF. The CDR3 DNA follows: TGTGCCAGCAGTCCCCGTTTCCGGGATAGCAATCAGCCCCAGCATTTT.

This chain links TRBV28 with TRBJ1-1; maybe TRBD1 (5 bases). This CDR3 region has 13 residues. Germline CDR1 reads MDHEN; CDR2 reads SYDVKM. V lost 6 bases and J 0 bases, leaving 8 bases between the germline ends. The chain's CDR3 is CASRSTVNTEAFF. CDR3 in DNA: TGTGCCAGCAGGTCGACAGTGAACACTGAAGCTTTCTTT.

The rearrangement links TRBV7-2 to TRBJ1-1; D remains unclear. This CDR3 contains 14 residues. V lost 5 bases and J lost 1, with 11 bases in between. Germline values: CDR1 SGHTA, CDR2 FQGNSA. The CDR3 DNA is TGTGCCAGCAGCCCCAGGTGGACGAACACTGAAGCTTTCTTT. The encoded protein is CASSPRWTNTEAFF.

This clone came up once. This sequence joins TRBV2 and TRBJ2-5, with D perhaps assigned TRBD1 or TRBD2 (6 bases each). CDR3 length: 15 amino acids. Germline V gives CDR1 SNHLY, CDR2 FYNNEI. The V and J ends lost 1 base and 5 bases respectively, with 14 bases between them. The CDR3 bases are TGTGCCAGCAGTGAAGGCCGGGGGCGCCGGGAGACCCAGTACTTC. Encoded protein: CASSEGRGRRETQYF. Complete variable domain (other parts from reference TRBV2 and TRBJ2-5): EPEVTQTPSHQVTQMGQEVILRCVPISNHLYFYWYRQILGQKVEFLVSFYNNEISEKSEIFDDQFSVERPDGSNFTLKIRSTKLEDSAMYFCASSEGRGRRETQYFGPGTRLLVL.